A selection of T cell receptor beta chains follows, all from one sample in a study of T-cell reconstitution after alpha-beta-depleted transplantation in children. TCRdb re-called the PCR reads through MiXCR, storing one row per CDR3 protein. The table has about a million distinct CDR3 sequences, about 26% seen once. The sample here was PBMCs, mostly from graft donor cells, taken 360 days after TCRalphabeta/CD19-depleted stem cell transplant. The receptors originated from a boy under two years old who had a stem cell transplant for SCID, so the T cells may come from the graft donor. The CDR3 runs from the conserved cysteine through the conserved F or W. D genes are given only for firm matches. Clone size is not always given. Where it is, it says once, few, many or a class for expanded clones.

TRBJ2-3,-,-,TRBV5-1,TGCGCCAGCAGAGTGGGCAGGGGCACAGATACGCAGTATTTT,CASRVGRGTDTQYF
TRBJ1-1,TRBD1,-,TRBV20-1,TGCAGTGCCACGGGACAGGCAAACACTGAAGCTTTCTTT,CSATGQANTEAFF
TRBJ2-1,-,-,TRBV29-1,TGCAGCGTTCGTTCGACAAGCCTATACAATGAGCAGTTCTTC,CSVRSTSLYNEQFF
TRBJ1-1,TRBD1,few,TRBV7-2,TGTGCCAGCAGCTTATTGCCAGGGGGTTCGCTCACTGAAGCTTTCTTT,CASSLLPGGSLTEAFF
TRBJ2-1,-,-,TRBV29-1,TGCAGCGTTGAGGCAGTTGAGCAGTTCTTC,CSVEAVEQFF
TRBJ1-1,-,-,TRBV4-3,TGCGCCAGCAGCCAAGAACCAGGCCGAAACACTGAAGCTTTCTTT,CASSQEPGRNTEAFF
TRBJ2-3,-,-,TRBV2,TGTGCCAGCGGGGGACGCCGCACAGATACGCAGTATTTT,CASGGRRTDTQYF
TRBJ2-2,-,few,TRBV28,TGTGCCAGCAGTTCCCCGACAGTAAACACCGGGGAGCTGTTTTTT,CASSSPTVNTGELFF
TRBJ2-5,-,-,TRBV5-1,TGCGCCAGCAGCTTGGGTTTGGGTGACCTCGACCAAGAGACCCAGTACTTC,CASSLGLGDLDQETQYF
TRBJ1-5,-,-,TRBV6-2/TRBV6-3,TGTGCCAGCGGACCGACATGGGAGCCCCAGCATTTT,CASGPTWEPQHF
TRBJ1-2,-,few,TRBV12-3/TRBV12-4,TGTGCCAGCAGTTTAGGCGGTAGTCCTAACTATGGCTACACCTTC,CASSLGGSPNYGYTF
TRBJ2-7,-,-,TRBV12-3/TRBV12-4,TGTGCCAGCAGGGCCGGGATTGCCTACGAGCAGTACTTC,CASRAGIAYEQYF
TRBJ2-3,-,few,TRBV29-1,TGCAGCGTTGAAGATCGTAACGAGGTGCCAGATACGCAGTATTTT,CSVEDRNEVPDTQYF
TRBJ1-4,-,-,TRBV4-1,TGCGCCAGCAGCCAAGATTGGCAAGGGGAAAAACTGTTTTTT,CASSQDWQGEKLFF
TRBJ1-4,TRBD1,many,TRBV20-1,TGCAGTGCCCCGGGACAGGGGGATCTAGGGACTAATGAAAAACTGTTTTTT,CSAPGQGDLGTNEKLFF
TRBJ1-3,-,few,TRBV4-3,TGCGCCAGCAGCCAAGTCACCGGAAACACCATATATTTT,CASSQVTGNTIYF
TRBJ2-1,TRBD1,few,TRBV4-1,TGCGCCAGCAGCCAACCGGGACAGGGGACGGATGAGCAGTTCTTC,CASSQPGQGTDEQFF
TRBJ2-7,TRBD1,few,TRBV20-1,TGCAGTGCCCCCGCAGGGGGAGCCTACGAGCAGTACTTC,CSAPAGGAYEQYF